Only a few counts were recorded for the clone carrying this TCR beta chain. Antigen unknown. The CDR3 is made up of 9 amino acids. Trimming cost V 8 bases and J 13 bases, with 9 bases left between them. Germline CDR1 is MNHEY and CDR2 is SVGEGT. MiXCR, run by TCRdb on the reads, gives a single entry per CDR3 protein. Of more than 400,000 distinct CDR3 sequences detected, approximately 26% appear once; the ten largest clones hold about 12%. This sample stems from a study of T cell repertoires in cytomegalovirus infection. Whole-study context: It was the public TCR beta signatures that indicated both CMV infection and matching HLA type. General study points: Frequencies of public TCR beta families were cumulated, and this identified carriers of CMV plus the relevant HLA. HLA-C-restricted TCR beta clonotypes specific for CMV led the ex vivo response.

The material sequenced was PBMCs. This clonotype was sampled from a human donor in good health (CMV status not recorded). Some clones in this sample may be carry-over from other donors' samples. The gene calls are TRBV6-2 or TRBV6-3 and TRBJ2-1; D remains ambiguous. For the CDR3, the DNA is TGTGCCAGCGGTAAACCTCAGTTCTTC. Protein product: CASGKPQFF.